This TCR beta chain was retrieved from a study of graft-versus-host responses after intestinal transplantation. Study summary: Induction using anti-thymocyte globulin, followed by tacrolimus and steroids for roughly 3 years, was given to all recipients. Study-wide results and caveats: The presence of high graft-versus-host to host-versus-graft clonal ratios in allografts characterized patients with graft-donor T cell macrochimerism. Circulating GvH clones peaking coincided with falling HvG clones soon after transplant. Recipient-marrow GvH clones were detected, some having first appeared in ileum or blood.

To release intraepithelial and lamina propria lymphocytes, the graft tissue was processed. Repertoires were generated with immunoSEQ multiplex PCR, while TCRdb's copy carries only in-frame clones and drops some. The table has about 63,000 clones, around 86% seen once. A remark on this clone: Antigen unknown.

The CDR3 runs to 17 residues. The chain uses TRBV1 and TRBJ2-4. TRBV1 is described as a pseudogene. This sample comprised ileum tissue, obtained 350 to 400 days after transplant. The TCR was taken from a human patient who received an intestinal transplant, so some T cells may come from the graft donor. The CDR3 coding sequence is TGCACCAGCAGCCAAGCGGACGGCGTGTTAGCCAAAAACATTCAGTACTTC. It yields the protein CTSSQADGVLAKNIQYF.